The rows below give T cell receptor beta chains drawn from one sample of a study of blood T cell repertoires in COVID-19. Using immunoSEQ multiplex PCR, the repertoire was profiled, and TCRdb retains in-frame clones only, with some absent. The sample has roughly 180,000 clones, roughly 85% seen once. Sequenced: peripheral blood. The receptors here all came from a woman aged 80 or over with active or convalescent COVID-19. The CDR3 runs from the conserved cysteine through the conserved F or W. Each record gives: V gene, J gene, clone size, D gene, CDR3 DNA, CDR3 protein. The D gene is left open where the match is weak. Clone size appears in some rows only: once, few, many, or a class for an expanded clone.

V gene: TRBV6-4; J gene: TRBJ2-1; clone size: NA; D gene: NA; CDR3 DNA: TGTGCCAGCAGTCGGGACTCCCAGTATGAGCAGTTCTTC; CDR3 protein: CASSRDSQYEQFF
V gene: TRBV28; J gene: TRBJ1-5; clone size: few; D gene: NA; CDR3 DNA: TGTGCCAGCAGTTTAATAGTTACAGGGAGAAATCAGCCCCAGCATTTT; CDR3 protein: CASSLIVTGRNQPQHF
V gene: TRBV5-5; J gene: TRBJ2-5; clone size: once; D gene: TRBD2; CDR3 DNA: TGTGCCAGCAGCTTGTCGCTAGCGGTTCAAGAGACCCAGTACTTC; CDR3 protein: CASSLSLAVQETQYF
V gene: TRBV4-2; J gene: TRBJ2-2; clone size: NA; D gene: TRBD1; CDR3 DNA: TGTGCCAGCAGCCAACGACAGGGGAACGGGGAGCTGTTTTTT; CDR3 protein: CASSQRQGNGELFF
V gene: TRBV5-8; J gene: TRBJ1-5; clone size: NA; D gene: NA; CDR3 DNA: TGTGCCAGCAGCTTACCTGTCTTGAGCTCGCGGAGCAATCAGCCCCAGCATTTT; CDR3 protein: CASSLPVLSSRSNQPQHF
V gene: TRBV6-6; J gene: TRBJ1-1; clone size: NA; D gene: NA; CDR3 DNA: TGTGCCAGCAGTTACTCGAGTGGTAGCGGCACTGAAGCTTTCTTT; CDR3 protein: CASSYSSGSGTEAFF
V gene: TRBV7-6; J gene: TRBJ2-2; clone size: NA; D gene: TRBD1; CDR3 DNA: TGTGCCAGCAGCCTACGGGACAGGGGTAACACCGGGGAGCTGTTTTTT; CDR3 protein: CASSLRDRGNTGELFF
V gene: TRBV30; J gene: TRBJ1-2; clone size: once; D gene: NA; CDR3 DNA: TGTGCCTGGAGTCGACAGACAGGCTACACCTTC; CDR3 protein: CAWSRQTGYTF
V gene: TRBV2; J gene: TRBJ2-5; clone size: NA; D gene: NA; CDR3 DNA: TGTGCCAGCAGTCCTCAAGAGACCCAGTACTTC; CDR3 protein: CASSPQETQYF
V gene: TRBV7-9; J gene: TRBJ2-3; clone size: NA; D gene: NA; CDR3 DNA: TGTGCCAGCAGCTGGACTAGCACAGATACGCAGTATTTT; CDR3 protein: CASSWTSTDTQYF